These 23 T cell receptor beta chains share one sample of origin, sequenced in a study of blood T cell repertoires in COVID-19. Libraries were prepared by immunoSEQ multiplex PCR; TCRdb keeps only in-frame clonotypes and omits some of them. Of 150,000 or so clones detected, over 80% appear once; the ten largest clones hold under 7.5%. The material sequenced was peripheral blood. The receptors originated from a man older than 75 with acute or convalescent COVID-19.

The chain recombines TRBV7-6 with TRBJ1-4, with TRBD1 matching over 12 bases. With 5 bases clipped from V and 8 bases from J, the junction kept 12 bases outside the gene matches. The CDR3 is 17 amino acids. CDR1 is SGHVS and CDR2 is FNYEAQ in the germline V gene. The CDR3, as DNA: TGTGCCAGCAGCCCGTCCCGGGACAGGGGGCTCTACGAAAAACTGTTTTTT. It specifies CASSPSRDRGLYEKLFF.

The V call is TRBV4-1, the J call TRBJ1-1; 7 positions agree with TRBD1. The CDR3 is 15 amino acids. Germline assignment: CDR1 MGHRA and CDR2 YSYEKL. With V trimmed by 2 bases and J by 0 bases, 3 bases remained unmatched. The CDR3 coding sequence is TGCGCCAGCAGCCAAAGGGGGCAGGTGAACACTGAAGCTTTCTTT. It encodes CASSQRGQVNTEAFF.

CDR3 nucleotide sequence: TGTGCCAGCAGTGAAAGAAAGGGGCGCATCACAGATACGCAGTATTTT. The encoded protein is CASSERKGRITDTQYF. The rearrangement links TRBV6-1 to TRBJ2-3; a possible D gene is TRBD1 (5 bases). V lost 2 bases to trimming and J lost 2 bases, with 14 bases between them. The CDR3 spans 16 residues. Germline loops: CDR1 MNHNS, CDR2 SASEGT.

This chain uses TRBV6-1 with TRBJ2-7, with D perhaps matching TRBD1 (5 bases). The V gene lost 3 bases and the J gene lost 6 bases, with 12 bases spanning the gap. Germline values: CDR1 MNHNS, CDR2 SASEGT. The CDR3 extends over 13 amino acids. CDR3 protein: CASSDLKRGEQYF. CDR3 DNA sequence: TGTGCCAGCAGTGATTTGAAAAGGGGCGAGCAGTACTTC.

CDR3 sequence: CASSVPEVSQGTGANVLTF. CDR3 nucleotides: TGTGCCAGCAGCGTACCGGAGGTTTCACAGGGTACTGGGGCCAACGTCCTGACTTTC. This sequence joins TRBV9 and TRBJ2-6, with a possible D match to TRBD1 (6 bases). The CDR3 has 19 residues. The V gene lost 1 base and the J gene lost 2 bases, with 19 bases spanning the gap. From germline, CDR1 is SGDLS and CDR2 YYNGEE.

The CDR3 sequence: CASSPTADSPLHF. The CDR3 DNA sequence: TGTGCCAGCTCACCGACGGCGGATTCACCCCTCCACTTT. This sequence joins TRBV18 and TRBJ1-6; D is unclear. There are 13 residues in the CDR3. The germline CDR1 and CDR2 sequences are KGHSH and LQKENI. Trimming removed 3 bases from V and 8 bases from J, with 8 bases in between.

CDR3 sequence reads: CASSGVGQRETQYF. The CDR3 nucleotides are TGTGCCAGCAGTGGTGTGGGACAGAGAGAGACCCAGTACTTC. The chain joins TRBV27 to TRBJ2-5; 7 nucleotides align to TRBD1. This CDR3 has 14 amino acids. The V and J ends lost 5 bases and 4 bases, in that order; junction bases with no gene match: 7. In germline, CDR1 is MNHEY, CDR2 SMNVEV (reference sequence).

The chain has TRBV24-1 and TRBJ2-5; 9 bases agree with TRBD1. Germline-derived CDR1 and CDR2 are KGHDR and SFDVKD. There are 14 residues in the CDR3. V dropped 10 bases and J dropped 5; count of bases not matched to a gene: 10. DNA for the CDR3: TGTGCCACACTCGGACAGGGGCTCTTGGAGACCCAGTACTTC. It codes for CATLGQGLLETQYF.

CDR3 amino acids: CASSLDRGLGNTIYF. The CDR3 DNA reads as TGTGCCAGCAGCTTAGATAGGGGCCTCGGAAACACCATATATTTT. V is TRBV7-8 and J is TRBJ1-3; TRBD1 is a possible D gene (5 bases). V lost 1 base and J lost 4, with 11 bases in between. This CDR3 has 15 residues. The germline gives CDR1 SGHVS, CDR2 FQNEAQ.

The chain combines TRBV7-9 with TRBJ2-7; TRBD2 matches 14 bases. V was clipped by 5 bases and J by 7 bases; unmatched bases: 7. In germline, CDR1 is SEHNR, CDR2 FQNEAQ (reference sequence). The CDR3 totals 15 residues. CDR3 protein: CASSPGTSGGVEQYF. The DNA of the CDR3 is TGTGCCAGCAGCCCCGGGACTAGCGGGGGAGTTGAGCAGTACTTC.

This clone was seen more than once but under ten times. The V and J genes are TRBV13 and TRBJ2-7; 10 bases match TRBD1. Trimming removed 4 bases from V and 5 bases from J; junction bases left unmatched: 5. The germline gives CDR1 PRHDT, CDR2 FYEKMQ (reference sequence). The CDR3 sequence is 14 residues long. The CDR3 DNA follows: TGTGCCAGCAGCTGGGACAGGGGCGAGCACGAGCAGTACTTC. Amino acids: CASSWDRGEHEQYF.

This chain connects TRBV9 to TRBJ2-3, with a possible D match to TRBD1 (6 bases). Germline CDR1 reads SGDLS; CDR2 reads YYNGEE. CDR3 length equals 15 residues. V lost 0 bases and J lost 4, with 12 bases in between. The CDR3, as DNA: TGTGCCAGCAGCGTAGCTGCAGGGGCGGCAGATACGCAGTATTTT. Translating gives CASSVAAGAADTQYF.

The chain carries TRBV6-6 and TRBJ2-5; 8 bases agree with TRBD2. This CDR3 contains 15 residues. V gave up 6 bases and J gave up 5 bases; unmatched junction bases: 11. Germline assignment: CDR1 MNHNY and CDR2 SVGAGI (reference sequence). The CDR3 spells CASRPLSGSGETQYF. CDR3 nucleotide sequence: TGTGCCAGCAGGCCGCTCAGCGGGAGTGGGGAGACCCAGTACTTC.

The J gene is TRBJ1-6, the V gene TRBV7-8, with D possibly matching TRBD1 (6 bases). V was trimmed by 5 bases and J by 5 bases, leaving 13 bases between them. Germline V gene data show CDR1 as SGHVS and CDR2 as FQNEAQ. The CDR3 runs 15 residues. The CDR3 here is CASSRLQGDNSPLHF. In DNA form, the CDR3 reads TGTGCCAGCAGCCGACTACAGGGTGATAATTCACCCCTCCACTTT.

The rearrangement links TRBV13 to TRBJ2-1, with TRBD1 identical over 9 bases. This CDR3 region has 13 residues. CDR1 and CDR2 from the germline V gene are PRHDT and FYEKMQ (reference sequence). Trimming removed 4 bases from V and 11 bases from J; junction bases left unmatched: 6. Here the CDR3 reads CASSSLTGGKQFF. The CDR3, as DNA: TGTGCCAGCAGCTCTTTGACAGGGGGGAAGCAGTTCTTC.

J is TRBJ2-5 and V is TRBV6-5, with 9 bases lining up with TRBD1. CDR1 is MNHEY and CDR2 is SVGAGI in the germline V gene. The V and J ends lost 6 bases and 6 bases, in that order; junction bases with no gene match: 11. This CDR3 spans 15 amino acids. CDR3 in amino acids: CASRMGQGEGQTQYF. CDR3 sequence (DNA): TGTGCCAGCAGAATGGGACAGGGAGAAGGACAGACCCAGTACTTC.

This chain joins TRBV5-1 and TRBJ2-1; 9 bases line up with TRBD1. This CDR3 has 15 residues. Trimming cost V 4 bases and J 9 bases; bases outside gene matches: 11. Germline loops: CDR1 SGHRS, CDR2 YFSETQ. The CDR3 loop is CASSPGTGSRREQFF. The CDR3 DNA is TGCGCCAGCAGCCCAGGGACAGGGTCACGTCGTGAGCAGTTCTTC.

The chain combines TRBV4-2 with TRBJ2-7; 15 bases line up with TRBD2. The CDR3 consists of 17 residues. V shed 3 bases, J shed 3 bases, and the junction held 6 bases outside the gene matches. Germline values: CDR1 LGHNA, CDR2 YNFKEQ. The CDR3 DNA reads as TGTGCCAGCAGCCAGCGGACTAGCGGGGGGGCCGGCTACGAGCAGTACTTC. This translates into CASSQRTSGGAGYEQYF.

This clone appeared once. V usage is TRBV2 and J usage is TRBJ1-5; no clear D gene. Germline-derived CDR1 and CDR2 are SNHLY and FYNNEI. The CDR3 runs 14 residues. Trimming pared 3 bases from V and 7 bases from J, leaving 13 bases between. The CDR3 reads CASSERENGQPQHF. The CDR3 coding sequence is TGTGCCAGCAGTGAGAGGGAGAACGGGCAGCCCCAGCATTTT.

The chain is built from TRBV5-6 and TRBJ2-5; D is perhaps TRBD2 (6 bases). The length of the CDR3 is 15 residues. Trimming took off 2 bases at V and 4 bases at J, with 15 bases between the two ends. Germline lookup yields CDR1 SGHDT and CDR2 YYEEEE. CDR3 amino acids: CASSFPGLFPETQYF. The CDR3 coding sequence is TGTGCCAGCAGCTTCCCAGGACTATTTCCAGAGACCCAGTACTTC.

Notes on this clone: Other DNA sequences in the same sample also yield this CDR3. This chain uses TRBV18 with TRBJ1-1, with no clear D. V was shortened by 3 bases and J by 3 bases, with 11 bases between the two germline ends. The CDR3 is 14 residues long. The germline gives CDR1 KGHSH, CDR2 LQKENI. As DNA, the CDR3 is TGTGCCAGCTCACCGGGAGGACGGGACACTGAAGCTTTCTTT. It yields the protein CASSPGGRDTEAFF.

This chain links TRBV18 with TRBJ2-5, with D possibly TRBD2 on 5 matching bases. The germline V gene encodes CDR1 KGHSH and CDR2 LQKENI. The CDR3 is 15 residues long. V lost 2 bases and J 4 bases, leaving 14 bases between the germline ends. CDR3 protein: CASSPDAPRGETQYF. CDR3 bases: TGTGCCAGCTCACCAGACGCACCCCGGGGAGAGACCCAGTACTTC.

The rearrangement links TRBV3-1 (or the pseudogene TRBV3-2) to TRBJ1-4; D is possibly TRBD1 (5 bases). The CDR3 sequence is 14 residues long. Deletions cut 6 bases from V and 5 bases from J, with 13 bases between. Germline V lookup: CDR1 LGHDT, CDR2 YNNKEL (reference sequence). This chain's CDR3 is CASRRDGPNEKLFF. The DNA for the CDR3 is TGTGCCAGCAGGCGGGACGGGCCCAATGAAAAACTGTTTTTT.